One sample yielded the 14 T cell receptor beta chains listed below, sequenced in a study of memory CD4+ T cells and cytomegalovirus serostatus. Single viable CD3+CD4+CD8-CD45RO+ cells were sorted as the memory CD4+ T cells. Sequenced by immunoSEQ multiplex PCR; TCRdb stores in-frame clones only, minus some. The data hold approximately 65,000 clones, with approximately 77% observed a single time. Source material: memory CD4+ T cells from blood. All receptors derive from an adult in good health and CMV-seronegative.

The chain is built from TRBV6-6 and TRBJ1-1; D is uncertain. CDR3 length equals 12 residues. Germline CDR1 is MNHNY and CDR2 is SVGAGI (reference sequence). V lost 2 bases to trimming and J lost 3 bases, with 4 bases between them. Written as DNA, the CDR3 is TGTGCCAGCAGTTACGGGTACACTGAAGCTTTCTTT. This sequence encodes CASSYGYTEAFF.

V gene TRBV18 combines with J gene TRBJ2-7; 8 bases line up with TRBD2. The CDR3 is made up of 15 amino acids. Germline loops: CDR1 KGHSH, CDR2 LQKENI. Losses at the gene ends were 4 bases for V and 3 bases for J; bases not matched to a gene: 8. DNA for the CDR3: TGTGCCAGCTCACGAGAGACGGGGGGGCTCTACGAGCAGTACTTC. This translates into CASSRETGGLYEQYF.

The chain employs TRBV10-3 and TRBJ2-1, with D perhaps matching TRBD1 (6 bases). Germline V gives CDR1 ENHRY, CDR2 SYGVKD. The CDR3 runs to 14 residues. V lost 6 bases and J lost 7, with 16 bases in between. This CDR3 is CAIRDSRSGNEQFF. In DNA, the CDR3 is TGTGCCATCAGGGACAGCCGATCAGGTAATGAGCAGTTCTTC.

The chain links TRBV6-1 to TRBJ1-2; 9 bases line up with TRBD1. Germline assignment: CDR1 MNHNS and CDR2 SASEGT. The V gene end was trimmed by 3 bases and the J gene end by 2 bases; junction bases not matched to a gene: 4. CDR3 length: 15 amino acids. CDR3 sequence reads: CASSDTGQGNYGYTF. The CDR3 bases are TGTGCCAGCAGTGATACGGGACAGGGAAACTATGGCTACACCTTC.

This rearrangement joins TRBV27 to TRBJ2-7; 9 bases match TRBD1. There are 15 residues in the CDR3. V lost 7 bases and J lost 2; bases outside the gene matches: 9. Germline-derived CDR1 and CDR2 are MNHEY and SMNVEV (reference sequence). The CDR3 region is CASNNGQGPPYEQYF. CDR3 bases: TGTGCCAGCAATAACGGACAGGGGCCCCCCTACGAGCAGTACTTC.

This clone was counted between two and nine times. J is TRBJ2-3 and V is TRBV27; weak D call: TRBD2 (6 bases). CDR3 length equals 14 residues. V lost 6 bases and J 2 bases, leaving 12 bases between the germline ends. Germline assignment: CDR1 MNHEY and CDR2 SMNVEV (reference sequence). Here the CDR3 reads CASRSGLTTDTQYF. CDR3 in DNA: TGTGCCAGCAGGTCGGGACTCACCACAGATACGCAGTATTTT.

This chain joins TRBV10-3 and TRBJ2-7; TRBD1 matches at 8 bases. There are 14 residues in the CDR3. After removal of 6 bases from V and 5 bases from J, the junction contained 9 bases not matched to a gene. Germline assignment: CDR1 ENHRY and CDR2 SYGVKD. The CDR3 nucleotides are TGTGCCATCAGCCACGCAGGGGGCAGGGACGAGCAGTACTTC. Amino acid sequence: CAISHAGGRDEQYF.

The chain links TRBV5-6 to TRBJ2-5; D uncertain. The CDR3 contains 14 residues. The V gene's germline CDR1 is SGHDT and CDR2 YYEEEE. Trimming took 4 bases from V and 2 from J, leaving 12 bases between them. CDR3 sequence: CASSPLKTQETQYF. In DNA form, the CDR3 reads TGTGCCAGCAGCCCTCTTAAGACTCAAGAGACCCAGTACTTC. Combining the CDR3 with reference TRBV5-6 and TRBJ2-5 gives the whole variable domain DAGVTQSPTHLIKTRGQQVTLRCSPKSGHDTVSWYQQALGQGPQFIFQYYEEEERQRGNFPDRFSGHQFPNYSSELNVNALLLGDSALYLCASSPLKTQETQYFGPGTRLLVL.

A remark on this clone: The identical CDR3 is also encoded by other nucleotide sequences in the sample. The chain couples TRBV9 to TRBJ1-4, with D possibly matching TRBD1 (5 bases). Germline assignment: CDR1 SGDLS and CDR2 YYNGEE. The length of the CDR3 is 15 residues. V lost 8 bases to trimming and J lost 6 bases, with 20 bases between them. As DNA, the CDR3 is TGTGCCAGTAGCCCTGCAGGGATTAGGCATGAAAAACTGTTTTTT. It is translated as CASSPAGIRHEKLFF.

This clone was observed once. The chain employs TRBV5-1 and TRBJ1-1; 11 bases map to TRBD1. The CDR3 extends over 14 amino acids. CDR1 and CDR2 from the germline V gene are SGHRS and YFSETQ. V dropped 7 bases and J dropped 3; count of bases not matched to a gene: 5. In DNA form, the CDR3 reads TGCGCCAGCGGGGACAGGGGGATGGACACTGAAGCTTTCTTT. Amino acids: CASGDRGMDTEAFF.

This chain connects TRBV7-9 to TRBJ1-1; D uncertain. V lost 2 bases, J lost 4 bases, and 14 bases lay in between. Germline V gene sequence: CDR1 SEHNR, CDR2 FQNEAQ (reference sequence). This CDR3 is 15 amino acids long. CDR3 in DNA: TGTGCCAGCAGCTTATCTCAAACCTGGGGCACTGAAGCTTTCTTT. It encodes CASSLSQTWGTEAFF. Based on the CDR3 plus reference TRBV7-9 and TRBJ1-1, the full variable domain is DTGVSQNPRHKITKRGQNVTFRCDPISEHNRLYWYRQTLGQGPEFLTYFQNEAQLEKSRLLSDRFSAERPKGSFSTLEIQRTEQGDSAMYLCASSLSQTWGTEAFFGQGTRLTVV.

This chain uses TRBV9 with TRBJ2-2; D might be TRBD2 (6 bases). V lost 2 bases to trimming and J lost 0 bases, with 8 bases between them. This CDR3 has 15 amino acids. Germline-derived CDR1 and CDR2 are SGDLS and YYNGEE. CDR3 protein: CASSVGTPNTGELFF. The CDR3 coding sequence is TGTGCCAGCAGCGTGGGGACTCCGAACACCGGGGAGCTGTTTTTT.

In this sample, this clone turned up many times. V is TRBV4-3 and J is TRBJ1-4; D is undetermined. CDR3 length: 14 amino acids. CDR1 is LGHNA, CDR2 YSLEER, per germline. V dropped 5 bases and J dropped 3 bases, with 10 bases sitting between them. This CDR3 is CASSLIGANEKLFF. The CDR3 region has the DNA TGCGCCAGCAGCTTAATCGGGGCTAATGAAAAACTGTTTTTT.

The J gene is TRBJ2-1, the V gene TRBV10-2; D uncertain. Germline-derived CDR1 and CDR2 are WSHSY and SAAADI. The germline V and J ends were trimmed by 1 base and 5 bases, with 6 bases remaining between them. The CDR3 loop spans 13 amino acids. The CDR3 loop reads CASSEFQDNEQFF. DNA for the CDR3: TGCGCCAGCAGTGAGTTCCAGGACAATGAGCAGTTCTTC.